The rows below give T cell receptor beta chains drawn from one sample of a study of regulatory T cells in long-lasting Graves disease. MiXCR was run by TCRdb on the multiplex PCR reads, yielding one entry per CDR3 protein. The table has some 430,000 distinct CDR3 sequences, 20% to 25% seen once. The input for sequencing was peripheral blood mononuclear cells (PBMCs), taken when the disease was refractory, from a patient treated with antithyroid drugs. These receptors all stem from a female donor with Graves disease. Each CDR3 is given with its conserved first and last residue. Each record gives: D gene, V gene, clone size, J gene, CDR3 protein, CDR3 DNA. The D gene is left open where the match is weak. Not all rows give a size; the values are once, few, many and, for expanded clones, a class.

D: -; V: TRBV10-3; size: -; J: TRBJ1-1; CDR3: CAISEGGTNTEAFF; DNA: TGTGCCATCAGTGAGGGGGGGACGAACACTGAAGCTTTCTTT
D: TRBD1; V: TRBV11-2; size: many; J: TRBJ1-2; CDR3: CASSLAFQGAGLQANYGYTF; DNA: TGTGCCAGCAGCTTAGCGTTCCAGGGGGCAGGGCTTCAAGCTAACTATGGCTACACCTTC
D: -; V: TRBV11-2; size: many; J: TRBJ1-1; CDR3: CASSTYTILMNTEAFF; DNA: TGTGCCAGCAGCACCTACACGATTCTGATGAACACTGAAGCTTTCTTT
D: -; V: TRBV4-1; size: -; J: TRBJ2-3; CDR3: CASNLGLGADTQYF; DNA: TGCGCCAGCAACCTCGGACTGGGGGCAGATACGCAGTATTTT
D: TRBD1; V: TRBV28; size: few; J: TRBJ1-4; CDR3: CASLTGGNEKLFF; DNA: TGTGCCAGCTTGACAGGGGGCAATGAAAAACTGTTTTTT
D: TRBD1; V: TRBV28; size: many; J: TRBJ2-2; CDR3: CASSFTGDTGELFF; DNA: TGTGCCAGCAGCTTTACAGGGGACACCGGGGAGCTGTTTTTT
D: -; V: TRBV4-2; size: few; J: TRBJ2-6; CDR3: CASSQPLASNVLTF; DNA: TGTGCCAGCAGCCAACCTCTCGCGTCCAACGTCCTGACTTTC
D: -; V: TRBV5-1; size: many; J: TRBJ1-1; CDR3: CASNLRGDRTEAFF; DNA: TGCGCCAGCAATTTGCGAGGGGATAGGACTGAAGCTTTCTTT
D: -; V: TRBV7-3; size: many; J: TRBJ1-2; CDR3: CASSLFAGANYGYTF; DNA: TGTGCCAGCAGCTTATTTGCAGGGGCTAACTATGGCTACACCTTC
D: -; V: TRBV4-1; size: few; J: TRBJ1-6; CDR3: CASSQAIVVGSPLHF; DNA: TGCGCCAGCAGCCAAGCTATTGTGGTTGGTTCACCCCTCCACTTT
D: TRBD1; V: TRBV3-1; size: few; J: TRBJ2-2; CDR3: CASSFPGQGIGELFF; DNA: TGTGCCAGCAGCTTTCCGGGACAGGGGATCGGGGAGCTGTTTTTT
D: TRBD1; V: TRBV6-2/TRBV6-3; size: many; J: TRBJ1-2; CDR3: CASSYTTGGMGYTF; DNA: TGTGCCAGCAGTTACACAACAGGGGGTATGGGCTACACCTTC
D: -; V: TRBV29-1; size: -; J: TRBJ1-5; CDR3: CSATPGGYNQPQHF; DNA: TGCAGCGCCACCCCGGGGGGGTACAATCAGCCCCAGCATTTT
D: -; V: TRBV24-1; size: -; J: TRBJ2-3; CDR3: CATLSSSTDTQYF; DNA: TGTGCCACCTTGTCTTCTAGCACAGATACGCAGTATTTT
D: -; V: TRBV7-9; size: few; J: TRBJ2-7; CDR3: CASSLGRDSYEQYF; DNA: TGTGCCAGCAGCCTAGGTAGGGATAGCTACGAGCAGTACTTC
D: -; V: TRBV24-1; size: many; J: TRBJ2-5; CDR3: CAKSPCTDQETQYF; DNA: TGTGCCAAAAGCCCTTGCACGGACCAAGAGACCCAGTACTTC
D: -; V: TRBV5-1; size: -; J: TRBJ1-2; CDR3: CASSTEGEVPVKSWYYGYTF; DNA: TGCGCCAGCAGTACGGAAGGGGAGGTGCCGGTAAAGTCGTGGTACTATGGCTACACCTTC
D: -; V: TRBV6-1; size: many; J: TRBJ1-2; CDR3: CASSETSKEGYTF; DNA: TGTGCCAGCAGTGAAACCTCAAAGGAGGGCTACACCTTC
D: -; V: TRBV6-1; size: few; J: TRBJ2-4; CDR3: CASNPTNLAKNIQYF; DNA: TGTGCCAGCAACCCCACGAATTTGGCCAAAAACATTCAGTACTTC
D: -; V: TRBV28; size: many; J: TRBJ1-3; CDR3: CASSFYRDGGNTIYF; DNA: TGTGCCAGCAGTTTCTACAGGGATGGTGGAAACACCATATATTTT
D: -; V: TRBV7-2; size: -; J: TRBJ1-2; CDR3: CASSRDNIGANYGYTF; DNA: TGTGCCAGCAGCCGGGACAACATAGGAGCTAACTATGGCTACACCTTC
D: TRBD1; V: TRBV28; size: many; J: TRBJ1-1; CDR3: CASRTGQGTNTEAFF; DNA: TGTGCCAGCAGGACGGGACAGGGTACGAACACTGAAGCTTTCTTT
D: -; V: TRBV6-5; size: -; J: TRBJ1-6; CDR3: CASSYETAYNSPLHF; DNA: TGTGCCAGCAGTTACGAGACAGCATATAATTCACCCCTCCACTTT
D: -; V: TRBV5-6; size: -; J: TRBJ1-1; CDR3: CASSLAGRPDAFF; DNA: TGTGCCAGCAGCTTGGCCGGCAGGCCGGATGCTTTCTTT
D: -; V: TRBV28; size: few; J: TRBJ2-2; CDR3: CASSSLWELFF; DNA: TGTGCCAGCAGTTCCCTCTGGGAGCTGTTTTTT
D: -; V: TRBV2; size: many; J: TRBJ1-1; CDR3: CASSPNVRYTEAFF; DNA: TGTGCCAGCAGCCCTAATGTCAGGTACACTGAAGCTTTCTTT
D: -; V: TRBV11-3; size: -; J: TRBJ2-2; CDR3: CASSPYVPFPEADGELFF; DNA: TGTGCCAGCAGCCCCTATGTTCCATTTCCAGAGGCGGACGGGGAGCTGTTTTTT
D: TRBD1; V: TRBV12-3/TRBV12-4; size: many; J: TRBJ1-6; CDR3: CASSLRGSGTGRSPLHF; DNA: TGTGCCAGCAGTTTGAGGGGGTCCGGGACAGGGAGGTCACCCCTCCACTTT
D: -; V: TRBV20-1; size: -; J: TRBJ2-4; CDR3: CSATDGENIQYF; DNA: TGCAGTGCTACCGACGGCGAAAACATTCAGTACTTC
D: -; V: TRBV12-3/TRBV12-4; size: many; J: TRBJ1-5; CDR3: CASRGSNQPQHF; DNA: TGTGCCAGCAGAGGGAGCAATCAGCCCCAGCATTTT
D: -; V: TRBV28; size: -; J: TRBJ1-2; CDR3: CASSLDNYDYTF; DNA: TGTGCCAGCAGTTTGGATAACTATGACTACACCTTC
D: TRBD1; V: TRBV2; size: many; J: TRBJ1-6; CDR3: CASSDEGGGQTTLHF; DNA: TGTGCCAGCAGTGATGAGGGAGGGGGCCAAACAACCCTCCACTTT
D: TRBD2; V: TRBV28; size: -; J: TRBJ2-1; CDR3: CASSLWAGDEGEQFF; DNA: TGTGCCAGCAGTTTATGGGCGGGAGACGAGGGTGAGCAGTTCTTC
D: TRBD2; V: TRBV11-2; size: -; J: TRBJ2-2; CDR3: CASRGEGFAGELFF; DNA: TGTGCCAGCCGGGGGGAGGGCTTTGCCGGGGAGCTGTTTTTT
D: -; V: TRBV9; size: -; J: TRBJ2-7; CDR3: CASSVEGVSNEQYF; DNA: TGTGCCAGCAGCGTAGAGGGGGTTTCTAACGAGCAGTACTTC
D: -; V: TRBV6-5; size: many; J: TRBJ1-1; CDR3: CASSFPEGPNDTEAFF; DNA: TGTGCCAGCAGTTTCCCCGAGGGGCCGAATGACACTGAAGCTTTCTTT
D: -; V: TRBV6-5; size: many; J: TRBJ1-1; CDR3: CASSYSADNTEAFF; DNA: TGTGCCAGCAGTTACTCGGCCGATAACACTGAAGCTTTCTTT
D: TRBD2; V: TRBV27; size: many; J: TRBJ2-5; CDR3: CASTPALGGIKTQYF; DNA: TGTGCCAGCACCCCGGCTTTGGGAGGGATAAAGACCCAGTACTTC
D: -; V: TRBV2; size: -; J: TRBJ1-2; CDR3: CASSGATGNYGYTF; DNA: TGTGCCAGCAGTGGGGCCACAGGGAACTATGGCTACACCTTC
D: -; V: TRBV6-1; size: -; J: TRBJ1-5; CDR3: CASSPERGDHQPQHF; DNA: TGTGCCAGCAGCCCCGAGAGGGGTGATCATCAGCCCCAGCATTTT
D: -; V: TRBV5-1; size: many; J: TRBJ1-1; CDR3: CASSLEEPGRTEAFF; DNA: TGCGCCAGCAGCTTGGAAGAACCGGGGAGAACTGAAGCTTTCTTT
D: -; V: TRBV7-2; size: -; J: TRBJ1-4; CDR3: CASRRDGTTNEKLFF; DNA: TGTGCCAGCAGGAGAGATGGCACAACTAATGAAAAACTGTTTTTT
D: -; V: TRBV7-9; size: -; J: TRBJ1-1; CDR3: CASSVGTLTVNTEAFF; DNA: TGTGCCAGCAGTGTCGGGACGTTAACAGTGAACACTGAAGCTTTCTTT
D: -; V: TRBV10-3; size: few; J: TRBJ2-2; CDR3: CAMQTGSDTGELFF; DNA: TGTGCCATGCAAACGGGATCCGACACCGGGGAGCTGTTTTTT
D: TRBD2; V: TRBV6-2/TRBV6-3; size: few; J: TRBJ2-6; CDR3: CASSYSTSGQTPSGANVLTF; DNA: TGTGCCAGCAGTTACTCGACTAGCGGGCAGACCCCCTCTGGGGCCAACGTCCTGACTTTC
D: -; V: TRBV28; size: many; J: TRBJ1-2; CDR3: CASRQRTLYGYTF; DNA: TGTGCCAGCAGACAGAGAACCCTCTATGGCTACACCTTC
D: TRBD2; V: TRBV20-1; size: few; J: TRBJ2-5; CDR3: CSAPKLAGAQETQYF; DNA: TGCAGTGCTCCTAAACTAGCGGGGGCTCAAGAGACCCAGTACTTC
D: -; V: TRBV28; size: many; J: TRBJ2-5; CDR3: CASIPGGVETQYF; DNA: TGTGCCAGCATCCCCGGGGGCGTGGAGACCCAGTACTTC
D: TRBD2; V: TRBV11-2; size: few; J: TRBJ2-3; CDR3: CASSPSPGREWTDTQYF; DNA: TGTGCCAGCAGCCCCTCCCCCGGGCGGGAGTGGACAGATACGCAGTATTTT
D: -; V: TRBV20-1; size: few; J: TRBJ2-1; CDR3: CSARDLAHYEQFF; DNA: TGCAGTGCTAGAGATCTAGCGCACTATGAGCAGTTCTTC
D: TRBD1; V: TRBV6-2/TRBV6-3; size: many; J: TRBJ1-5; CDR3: CASSYGGTAQPQHF; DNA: TGTGCCAGCAGTTACGGAGGGACAGCTCAGCCCCAGCATTTT
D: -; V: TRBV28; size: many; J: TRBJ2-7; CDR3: CASEGGEIVYEQYF; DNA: TGTGCCAGCGAGGGGGGGGAAATTGTCTACGAGCAGTACTTC
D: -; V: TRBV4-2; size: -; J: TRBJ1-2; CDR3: CASSQGTEANYGYTF; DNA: TGTGCCAGCAGCCAAGGTACAGAGGCTAACTATGGCTACACCTTC
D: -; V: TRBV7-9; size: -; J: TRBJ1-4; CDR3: CASSFVRQENEKLFF; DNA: TGTGCCAGCAGCTTCGTTCGGCAGGAGAATGAAAAACTGTTTTTT
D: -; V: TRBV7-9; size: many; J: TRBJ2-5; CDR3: CASSRTEQAGTQYF; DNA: TGTGCCAGCAGCCGCACCGAACAGGCGGGTACCCAGTACTTC
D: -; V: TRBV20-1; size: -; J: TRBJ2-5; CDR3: CSTGTTQETQYF; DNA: TGCAGTACTGGGACAACTCAAGAGACCCAGTACTTC
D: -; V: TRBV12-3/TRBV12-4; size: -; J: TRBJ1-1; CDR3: CASSLDGRGGNTEAFF; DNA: TGTGCCAGCAGTTTAGACGGACGCGGGGGGAACACTGAAGCTTTCTTT
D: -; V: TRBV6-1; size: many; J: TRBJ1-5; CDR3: CASSGGIGMNQPQHF; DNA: TGTGCCAGCAGCGGCGGTATAGGGATGAACCAGCCCCAGCATTTT
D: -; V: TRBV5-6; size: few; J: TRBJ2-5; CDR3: CASSPGPDRKGETQYF; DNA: TGTGCCAGCAGCCCGGGGCCTGACAGGAAGGGGGAGACCCAGTACTTC